This TCR beta chain stems from a study of blood T cell repertoires in COVID-19. The overall study: The origin of the acute and convalescent COVID-19 samples was the United States, Italy and Spain.

The CDR3 covers 16 residues. J gave up 4 bases and V 4 bases, and 9 bases lay outside the gene matches. Germline V gene lookup returns CDR1 MDHEN and CDR2 SYDVKM. In the source study's methods: Amplification of reference gene primers was used by the study to estimate nucleated cell counts. Sequencing was performed with immunoSEQ multiplex PCR; in TCRdb, only in-frame clones are kept and a portion is missing. The V and J calls and the clone size are those of that table, but D and trimming were determined from the DNA. This sample has approximately 250,000 clones; roughly 87% occur once, and the top ten carry 1%.

The chain recombines TRBV28 with TRBJ1-2; 10 nucleotides align to TRBD1. The sequence derives from a woman in her twenties or thirties who had recovered from COVID-19. Sequencing input: PBMCs or T cells enriched from blood (not recorded which). This chain's CDR3 is CASSSRQGAWAYGYTF. In DNA, the CDR3 is TGTGCCAGCAGTTCGCGACAGGGGGCCTGGGCCTATGGCTACACCTTC.